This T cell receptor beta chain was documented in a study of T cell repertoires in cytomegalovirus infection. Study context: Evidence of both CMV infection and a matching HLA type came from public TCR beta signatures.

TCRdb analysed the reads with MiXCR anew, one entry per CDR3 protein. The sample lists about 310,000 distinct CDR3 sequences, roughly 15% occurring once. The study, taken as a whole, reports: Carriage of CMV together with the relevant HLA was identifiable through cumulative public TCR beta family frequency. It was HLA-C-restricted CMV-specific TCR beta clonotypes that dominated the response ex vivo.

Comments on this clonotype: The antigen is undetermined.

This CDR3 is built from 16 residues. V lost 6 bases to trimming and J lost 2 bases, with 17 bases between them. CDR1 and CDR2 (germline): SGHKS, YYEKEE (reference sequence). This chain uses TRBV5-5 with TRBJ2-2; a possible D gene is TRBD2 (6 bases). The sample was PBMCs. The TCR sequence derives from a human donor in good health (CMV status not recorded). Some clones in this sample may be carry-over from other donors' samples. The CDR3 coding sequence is TGTGCCAGCAATTTACTGCGGGGCCCTAACACCGGGGAGCTGTTTTTT. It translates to CASNLLRGPNTGELFF.